Presented here are 30 T cell receptor beta chains from one specimen sequenced in a study of CD8 T cells in Susac syndrome. Reverse transcription of about 0.5 to 1 ug RNA was carried out with random hexamers. TCRdb redid the calling of the immunoSEQ multiplex PCR reads with MiXCR, one entry per CDR3 protein. The sample holds roughly 120,000 distinct CDR3 sequences, around 94% seen once. The sequencing sample was made of CD4+ T cells from PBMCs. These receptors all come from a human donor in good health.

Notes on this clonotype: A read error may account for a junction end that differs from germline. This chain joins TRBV5-6 and TRBJ2-2; D is uncertain. The CDR3 covers 12 residues. CDR1 SGHDT and CDR2 YYEEEE come from the germline V gene. Written as DNA, the CDR3 is TGTGCCAGCACCTTGAACACCGGGGAGCTGTTTTTT. The encoded protein is CASTLNTGELFF.

The rearrangement joins TRBV6-5 to TRBJ2-5, with D perhaps assigned TRBD1 or TRBD2 (5 bases each). The germline gives CDR1 MNHEY, CDR2 SVGAGI. This CDR3 comprises 15 residues. V dropped 0 bases and J dropped 5 bases, with 13 bases sitting between them. CDR3: CASSYSGRGEETQYF. CDR3 coding DNA: TGTGCCAGCAGTTACTCGGGAAGGGGAGAGGAGACCCAGTACTTC.

V is TRBV19 and J is TRBJ2-7; D call uncertain. This CDR3 has 14 amino acids. Germline loops: CDR1 LNHDA, CDR2 SQIVND (reference sequence). Trimming stripped 0 bases from V and 0 bases from J, with 6 bases between. The CDR3 nucleotides are TGTGCCAGTAGTATAGACTACAACTCCTACGAGCAGTACTTC. Amino acid sequence: CASSIDYNSYEQYF.

This rearrangement joins TRBV27 to TRBJ1-6; D is unclear. V dropped 0 bases and J dropped 7 bases, with 16 bases sitting between them. This CDR3 comprises 17 residues. Germline values: CDR1 MNHEY, CDR2 SMNVEV (reference sequence). The CDR3 region is CASSLSWISGRNSPLHF. CDR3 nucleotides: TGTGCCAGCAGTTTATCGTGGATTTCGGGGAGGAATTCACCCCTCCACTTT.

The CDR3 protein is CASSPGRLPATNEKLFF. CDR3 bases: TGTGCCAGCAGCCCGGGACGGTTGCCGGCAACTAATGAAAAACTGTTTTTT. The chain combines TRBV14 with TRBJ1-4; the D gene is possibly TRBD1 (5 bases). CDR1 and CDR2 from the germline V gene are SGHDN and FVKESK. The CDR3 runs 17 residues. With 4 bases removed from V and 0 bases from J, the gap between germline ends came to 15 bases.

The chain joins TRBV2 to TRBJ2-2, with unresolved D. The CDR3 spans 15 residues. Trimming shortened V by 4 bases and J by 0 bases, and 9 bases separated the two germline ends. The germline CDR1 and CDR2 sequences are SNHLY and FYNNEI. CDR3 sequence reads: CASSVRQTNTGELFF. The CDR3 bases are TGTGCCAGCAGTGTTAGGCAGACGAACACCGGGGAGCTGTTTTTT.

V usage is TRBV6-5 and J usage is TRBJ1-2; D gene uncertain. Germline loops: CDR1 MNHEY, CDR2 SVGAGI. Trimming took off 2 bases at V and 8 bases at J, with 6 bases between the two ends. CDR3 length equals 11 residues. The CDR3: CASSYRGGYTF. Written as DNA, the CDR3 is TGTGCCAGCAGTTACCGGGGAGGCTACACCTTC.

The V gene is TRBV20-1, the J gene TRBJ2-2; possible D gene TRBD2, 6 bases. The CDR3 length is 13 residues. Trimming shortened V by 3 bases and J by 6 bases, and 11 bases separated the two germline ends. Germline V lookup: CDR1 DFQATT, CDR2 SNEGSKA (reference sequence). CDR3 sequence reads: CSASGRDAGELFF. The CDR3 region has the DNA TGCAGTGCTAGCGGGAGAGATGCCGGGGAGCTGTTTTTT.

This clonotype was counted a single time. The J gene is TRBJ2-2, the V gene TRBV30, with D possibly TRBD1 on 5 matching bases. The V gene's germline CDR1 is GTSNPN and CDR2 SVGIG (reference sequence). The CDR3 is 15 residues long. Trimming removed 2 bases from V and 7 bases from J, with 17 bases in between. This chain's CDR3 is CAWSRVRVVGGELFF. CDR3 nucleotides: TGTGCCTGGAGTAGGGTCAGGGTCGTAGGCGGGGAGCTGTTTTTT.

The chain recombines TRBV20-1 with TRBJ2-3, with 7 bases matching TRBD1. The CDR3 is 14 amino acids. J lost 8 bases, V lost 3 bases, and 11 bases had no gene match. Per germline, CDR1 DFQATT and CDR2 SNEGSKA (reference sequence). CDR3 sequence: CSARGQTFQGTQYF. The CDR3 region has the DNA TGCAGTGCTAGGGGACAGACCTTCCAGGGTACGCAGTATTTT.

This clonotype was recorded only once. This CDR3 reads CASSQESSYYYGYTF. The CDR3 region has the DNA TGTGCCAGCAGCCAAGAAAGTTCCTACTACTATGGCTACACCTTC. The chain couples TRBV3-1 to TRBJ1-2; D unresolved. CDR3 size: 15 residues. Germline CDR1 reads LGHDT; CDR2 reads YNNKEL (reference sequence). Between the trimmed V and J ends, which lost 0 bases and 3 bases, there was a span of 11 bases.

The chain recombines TRBV9 with TRBJ2-5; 9 bases are a match to TRBD1. V lost 0 bases to trimming and J lost 5 bases; unmatched junction nucleotides: 5. The germline CDR1 and CDR2 sequences are SGDLS and YYNGEE. CDR3 size: 15 residues. Written as DNA, the CDR3 is TGTGCCAGCAGCGTAGCCCCAGGACAGGGGGAGACCCAGTACTTC. Translating gives CASSVAPGQGETQYF.

CDR3 protein: CASFGDRGPGANVLTF. For the CDR3, the DNA is TGTGCCAGCTTTGGGGACAGGGGGCCTGGGGCCAACGTCCTGACTTTC. This chain uses TRBV7-9 with TRBJ2-6, with 12 positions matching TRBD1. This CDR3 comprises 16 residues. V was pared by 8 bases and J by 2 bases, with 4 bases of the junction left unmatched. CDR1 SEHNR and CDR2 FQNEAQ come from the germline V gene (reference sequence).

The chain carries TRBV5-1 and TRBJ2-1, with D perhaps TRBD2 (6 bases). CDR3 size: 14 residues. Germline values: CDR1 SGHRS, CDR2 YFSETQ. V lost 4 bases and J lost 8, with 16 bases in between. This chain's CDR3 is CASSLGLSADEQFF. The CDR3 DNA reads as TGCGCCAGCAGCCTGGGACTGAGTGCGGATGAGCAGTTCTTC.

J is TRBJ1-4 and V is TRBV6-5; D unresolved. The germline gives CDR1 MNHEY, CDR2 SVGAGI. V was clipped by 11 bases and J by 8 bases, with 15 bases between them. The length of the CDR3 is 12 residues. Here the CDR3 reads CASSGLGEKLFF. CDR3 DNA sequence: TGTGCCTCGTCCGGTTTGGGGGAAAAACTGTTTTTT.

The chain recombines TRBV24-1 with TRBJ2-1; 9 bases match TRBD2. CDR3 length equals 17 residues. Germline trimming cut 5 bases from V and 5 bases from J; bases unmatched to any gene: 12. Germline-derived CDR1 and CDR2 are KGHDR and SFDVKD. The CDR3 nucleotides are TGTGCCACCAGTGGGGGATTGAGACTAGCGGACAACAATGAGCAGTTCTTC. Its protein product is CATSGGLRLADNNEQFF.

The rearrangement links TRBV18 to TRBJ1-2, with 10 bases that match TRBD1. This CDR3 comprises 14 residues. Per the germline V gene, CDR1 is KGHSH and CDR2 is LQKENI. V shed 4 bases and J 8 bases; nucleotides not matched to a gene: 7. DNA of the CDR3: TGTGCCAGCTCACACGGACAGGGGGACTGGGGCTACACCTTC. This translates into CASSHGQGDWGYTF. Based on the CDR3 plus reference TRBV18 and TRBJ1-2, the full variable domain is NAGVMQNPRHLVRRRGQEARLRCSPMKGHSHVYWYRQLPEEGLKFMVYLQKENIIDESGMPKERFSAEFPKEGPSILRIQQVVRGDSAAYFCASSHGQGDWGYTFGSGTRLTVV.

The DNA of the CDR3 is TGCAGCGTTTTGTTCCAGGGCCACACTGAAGCTTTCTTT. Its translation is CSVLFQGHTEAFF. The chain has TRBV29-1 and TRBJ1-1; perhaps TRBD1 as D (5 bases). V lost 5 bases and J lost 3, with 13 bases in between. This CDR3 contains 13 residues. Per the germline V gene, CDR1 is SQVTM and CDR2 is ANQGSEA.

In DNA form, the CDR3 reads TGTGCCATCAGTCCCTCTAGCGGGCATACAGATACGCAGTATTTT. Translated, it gives CAISPSSGHTDTQYF. The chain couples TRBV10-3 to TRBJ2-3, with 8 nucleotides matching TRBD2. The germline V gene has CDR1 ENHRY and CDR2 SYGVKD. This CDR3 comprises 15 residues. The V gene end was trimmed by 5 bases and the J gene end by 3 bases; junction bases not matched to a gene: 7.

J is TRBJ2-5 and V is TRBV7-2; 9 bases fit TRBD1. CDR1 and CDR2 (germline): SGHTA, FQGNSA. The junction had 5 bases not matched to a gene; V was cut back by 4 bases and J by 2 bases. The CDR3 totals 15 residues. The CDR3 DNA reads TGTGCCAGCAGCTCGGGACAGGGCCCGCAAGAGACCCAGTACTTC. This encodes CASSSGQGPQETQYF. The full variable domain, completed using reference TRBV7-2 and TRBJ2-5, is GAGVSQSPSNKVTEKGKDVELRCDPISGHTALYWYRQSLGQGLEFLIYFQGNSAPDKSGLPSDRFSAERTGGSVSTLTIQRTQQEDSAVYLCASSSGQGPQETQYFGPGTRLLVL.

The rearrangement links TRBV7-9 to TRBJ2-7; 13 positions agree with TRBD2. Germline-derived CDR1 and CDR2 are SEHNR and FQNEAQ (reference sequence). The CDR3 has 15 amino acids. The V segment lost 4 bases and the J segment 4 bases; nucleotides outside the gene matches: 4. In DNA, the CDR3 is TGTGCCAGCAGCTCTCCGGGACTAGCGGGATACGAGCAGTACTTC. Protein sequence: CASSSPGLAGYEQYF.

V usage is TRBV3-1 and J usage is TRBJ2-3, with D hard to call. The length of the CDR3 is 12 residues. Germline V gives CDR1 LGHDT, CDR2 YNNKEL (reference sequence). Deletions cut 3 bases from V and 2 bases from J, with 3 bases between. The CDR3, as DNA: TGTGCCAGCAGCCACGACACAGATACGCAGTATTTT. Protein product: CASSHDTDTQYF.

V gene TRBV20-1 combines with J gene TRBJ2-7; tentatively, D is TRBD2 (5 bases). V shed 5 bases and J shed 3 bases, with 14 bases lying between them. The CDR3 has 13 residues. CDR1 and CDR2 from the germline V gene are DFQATT and SNEGSKA (reference sequence). The CDR3 DNA sequence: TGCAGTGCTGGCCCGGGTGGGAGCTACGAGCAGTACTTC. Residues: CSAGPGGSYEQYF.

The rearrangement uses TRBV12-3 or TRBV12-4 and TRBJ1-5, with D possibly TRBD1 on 5 matching bases. This CDR3 is built from 14 residues. The V and J ends lost 6 bases and 5 bases respectively, with 14 bases between them. The CDR3 bases are TGTGCCAGCAGATTTCAGGGTCGTCATCAGCCCCAGCATTTT. It specifies CASRFQGRHQPQHF.

The chain recombines TRBV6-2 or TRBV6-3 with TRBJ1-5, with a possible D match to TRBD1 (6 bases). The V end lost 5 bases, the J end lost 0 bases, and 20 bases lay between the germline ends. The CDR3 has 18 residues. The germline V gene encodes CDR1 MNHEY and CDR2 SVGEGT. In DNA form, the CDR3 reads TGTGCCAGCAGTCCCGACAGGACGCAGGGGTATAGCAATCAGCCCCAGCATTTT. Its protein is CASSPDRTQGYSNQPQHF.

The chain recombines TRBV7-6 with TRBJ2-2; D remains unclear. Germline V gene lookup returns CDR1 SGHVS and CDR2 FNYEAQ. CDR3 size: 15 residues. The V and J ends lost 0 bases and 5 bases respectively, with 10 bases between them. The CDR3 nucleotides are TGTGCCAGCAGCTTAGCGATTGGACGGACCGGGGAGCTGTTTTTT. Translated, it gives CASSLAIGRTGELFF.

The sample holds a few counts of this clonotype. The chain combines TRBV6-2 or TRBV6-3 with TRBJ1-1; 7 bases map to TRBD1. The CDR3 loop spans 14 amino acids. Germline assignment: CDR1 MNHEY and CDR2 SVGEGT. V was clipped by 4 bases and J by 4 bases; unmatched bases: 6. In DNA, the CDR3 is TGTGCCAGCAGTTTCGTACAGGGGAGCACTGAAGCTTTCTTT. As protein: CASSFVQGSTEAFF.

The chain joins TRBV7-9 to TRBJ2-1; 10 positions match TRBD2. Trimming at V came to 4 bases and at J to 6 bases, leaving 9 bases not matched to a gene. In germline, CDR1 is SEHNR, CDR2 FQNEAQ (reference sequence). CDR3 length: 16 residues. The DNA of the CDR3 is TGTGCCAGCAGCTCCCTTTTGGTAGCGGGAGGCAATGAGCAGTTCTTC. Residues: CASSSLLVAGGNEQFF.

Here the CDR3 reads CASSPFRGSRNEQFF. CDR3 DNA: TGTGCCAGCAGCCCGTTTCGCGGGAGCCGTAATGAGCAGTTCTTC. V is TRBV7-3 and J is TRBJ2-1, with 7 bases matching TRBD2. The germline V gene encodes CDR1 SGHTA and CDR2 FQGTGA. This CDR3 has 15 amino acids. The V gene end was trimmed by 5 bases and the J gene end by 7 bases; junction bases not matched to a gene: 11.

This chain joins TRBV10-2 and TRBJ1-1; possible D gene TRBD1, 5 bases. Trimming took off 4 bases at V and 3 bases at J, with 12 bases between the two ends. Germline V gives CDR1 WSHSY, CDR2 SAAADI. This CDR3 is 14 amino acids long. Written as DNA, the CDR3 is TGCGCCAGCAGTGTTCGTGGGGCGCACACTGAAGCTTTCTTT. This codes for CASSVRGAHTEAFF.